These T cell receptor beta chains were read from a single sample in a study of T cell repertoires in cytomegalovirus infection. MiXCR, run by TCRdb on the reads, gives a single entry per CDR3 protein. The sample yields under 300,000 distinct CDR3 sequences, roughly 12% seen once. The source material was PBMCs. Receptor source: a human donor in good health (CMV status not recorded). Some clones in this sample may be carry-over from other donors' samples. Each CDR3 is given with its conserved first and last residue. A D gene is named only where the DNA matches it firmly. Size values are once, few and many counts, or a class for expanded clones, and some rows have none.

j_gene	abundance	d_gene	len	v_gene	CDR3aa	CDR3nt
TRBJ1-1	many	-	16	TRBV7-2	CASSLLGDRRNTEAFF	TGTGCCAGCAGCTTATTGGGGGACCGTAGGAACACTGAAGCTTTCTTT
TRBJ1-1	many	-	15	TRBV7-2	CASSPMGIMNTEAFF	TGTGCCAGCAGCCCAATGGGTATCATGAACACTGAAGCTTTCTTT
TRBJ1-5	many	-	14	TRBV7-2	CASRRLGGDQPQHF	TGTGCCAGCAGGCGGTTGGGCGGAGATCAGCCCCAGCATTTT
TRBJ2-5	-	-	17	TRBV2	CASSEWASRTSQETQYF	TGTGCCAGCAGTGAATGGGCTTCGAGGACCTCCCAAGAGACCCAGTACTTC
TRBJ1-1	many	TRBD1	14	TRBV4-2	CASSQNRGDTEAFF	TGTGCCAGCAGCCAAAACAGGGGGGACACTGAAGCTTTCTTT
TRBJ1-5	few	-	14	TRBV19	CASSKLRENQPQHF	TGTGCCAGTAGTAAACTCCGGGAAAATCAGCCCCAGCATTTT
TRBJ1-2	many	-	14	TRBV7-2	CASSEILGGYGYTF	TGTGCCAGCAGCGAAATCCTGGGAGGCTATGGCTACACCTTC
TRBJ1-1	many	TRBD1	14	TRBV6-2/TRBV6-3	CASSYQGADTEAFF	TGTGCCAGCAGTTATCAGGGGGCCGACACTGAAGCTTTCTTT
TRBJ2-2	few	-	15	TRBV9	CASTEADSNTGELFF	TGTGCCAGCACCGAGGCAGACTCGAACACCGGGGAGCTGTTTTTT
TRBJ2-3	many	TRBD2	17	TRBV29-1	CSVPTARLAASTDTQYF	TGCAGCGTTCCCACGGCAAGACTAGCGGCTAGCACAGATACGCAGTATTTT
TRBJ1-6	-	-	15	TRBV7-9	CASSPNGVFDSPLHF	TGTGCCAGCAGCCCAAATGGGGTTTTTGATTCACCCCTCCACTTT
TRBJ2-2	many	-	17	TRBV12-3/TRBV12-4	CASSLGRENPNTGELFF	TGTGCCAGCAGTTTAGGCCGGGAAAACCCTAACACCGGGGAGCTGTTTTTT
TRBJ1-2	many	TRBD1	14	TRBV5-5	CASSRDRGRVGYTF	TGTGCCAGCAGCCGGGACAGGGGGCGCGTTGGCTACACCTTC
TRBJ2-3	few	-	13	TRBV2	CASSDVSTDTQYF	TGTGCCAGCAGTGACGTGAGCACAGATACGCAGTATTTT
TRBJ2-7	-	-	13	TRBV29-1	CSVEDRGSYEQYF	TGCAGCGTTGAAGATCGCGGCTCCTACGAGCAGTACTTC
TRBJ2-7	few	-	14	TRBV28	CASRGGTSLYEQYF	TGTGCCAGCAGGGGAGGAACTAGTCTGTACGAGCAGTACTTC
TRBJ1-4	many	-	13	TRBV12-3/TRBV12-4	CATGGRDNEKLFF	TGTGCCACCGGCGGGAGAGATAATGAAAAACTGTTTTTT
TRBJ2-7	many	-	17	TRBV19	CASVTSYPAKGRYEQYF	TGTGCCAGTGTCACCTCCTACCCCGCCAAGGGTCGCTACGAGCAGTACTTC
TRBJ2-2	many	-	16	TRBV5-6	CASSLEVGIGTGELFF	TGTGCCAGCAGCTTGGAAGTCGGGATCGGCACCGGGGAGCTGTTTTTT
TRBJ2-3	-	-	13	TRBV9	CASSFDRLDTQYF	TGTGCCAGCAGCTTCGACAGATTAGATACGCAGTATTTT
TRBJ2-2	many	TRBD1	17	TRBV11-2	CASSSPGQGALTGELFF	TGTGCCAGCAGCTCGCCAGGACAGGGGGCGCTCACCGGGGAGCTGTTTTTT
TRBJ1-2	-	-	14	TRBV19	CASSIGGEPYVYTF	TGTGCCAGTAGTATAGGGGGGGAACCTTATGTCTACACCTTC
TRBJ1-4	-	-	15	TRBV12-3/TRBV12-4	CASTRGRLANEKLFF	TGTGCCAGCACGCGCGGGAGGTTAGCTAATGAAAAACTGTTTTTT
TRBJ1-3	-	-	12	TRBV29-1	CSVEDTGHTIYF	TGCAGCGTTGAAGATACCGGACACACCATATATTTT
TRBJ1-2	few	-	14	TRBV4-2	CASSPPGPSYGYTF	TGTGCCAGCAGCCCACCGGGACCCAGCTATGGCTACACCTTC
TRBJ2-5	-	TRBD1	15	TRBV19	CASSNNRDSGVTQYF	TGTGCCAGTAGTAACAACCGGGACAGTGGTGTGACCCAGTACTTC
TRBJ2-6	-	-	14	TRBV29-1	CSVVGGLGANVLTF	TGCAGCGTTGTGGGGGGGCTTGGGGCCAACGTCCTGACTTTC
TRBJ1-2	-	-	14	TRBV12-5	CASAPYLGVVGYTF	TGTGCTAGTGCCCCTTACTTGGGGGTAGTCGGCTACACCTTC
TRBJ2-5	-	-	13	TRBV5-1	CASSWTTQETQYF	TGCGCCAGCAGCTGGACAACCCAAGAGACCCAGTACTTC
TRBJ1-5	many	TRBD1	15	TRBV7-2	CASSSTDRGNQPQHF	TGTGCCAGCAGCTCCACCGACAGGGGCAACCAGCCCCAGCATTTT
TRBJ2-2	many	-	15	TRBV7-2	CASRADRRNTGELFF	TGTGCCAGCAGAGCAGACAGGAGGAACACCGGGGAGCTGTTTTTT
TRBJ2-5	few	-	13	TRBV19	CASTGTEKETQYF	TGTGCCAGTACGGGAACAGAAAAAGAGACCCAGTACTTC
TRBJ2-2	many	-	13	TRBV7-2	CASSPTNTGELFF	TGTGCCAGCAGCCCGACGAACACCGGGGAGCTGTTTTTT
TRBJ2-7	many	-	13	TRBV6-1	CASTPGPTYEQYF	TGTGCCAGCACTCCCGGACCGACCTACGAGCAGTACTTC
TRBJ1-1	few	-	14	TRBV5-1	CASSLVGDGTEAFF	TGCGCCAGCAGCTTGGTGGGGGACGGGACTGAAGCTTTCTTT
TRBJ2-7	-	-	15	TRBV25-1	CASSQSSGGSSEQYF	TGTGCCAGCAGCCAGAGTAGCGGAGGATCGAGCGAGCAGTACTTC
TRBJ1-2	many	-	12	TRBV7-2	CASSIPNYGYTF	TGTGCCAGCAGCATTCCTAACTATGGCTACACCTTC
TRBJ2-5	few	TRBD2	17	TRBV6-6	CASSYLSGGRSEETQYF	TGTGCCAGCAGTTACCTCTCGGGCGGGAGGAGTGAAGAGACCCAGTACTTC
TRBJ1-5	few	-	15	TRBV12-3/TRBV12-4	CASSNRATGGQPQHF	TGTGCCAGCAGTAACAGGGCGACTGGAGGGCAGCCCCAGCATTTT
TRBJ1-1	many	-	11	TRBV28	CASKMNTEAFF	TGTGCCAGCAAAATGAACACTGAAGCTTTCTTT
TRBJ1-1	many	-	16	TRBV5-5	CASSTQGPGWGTEAFF	TGTGCCAGCAGCACCCAGGGGCCCGGCTGGGGCACTGAAGCTTTCTTT
TRBJ2-1	many	-	13	TRBV29-1	CSVRRAGRNEQFF	TGCAGCGTTAGGAGGGCCGGGAGAAATGAGCAGTTCTTC
TRBJ2-2	-	TRBD2	16	TRBV7-3	CASEPQGLAGTGELFF	TGTGCCAGCGAACCCCAGGGATTAGCGGGTACCGGGGAGCTGTTTTTT
TRBJ2-1	many	-	16	TRBV20-1	CSAGNGGARGDNEQFF	TGCAGTGCCGGCAATGGAGGGGCCAGAGGGGACAATGAGCAGTTCTTC
TRBJ1-1	-	-	15	TRBV5-1	CASSSAGTPNTEAFF	TGCGCCAGCAGCAGCGCCGGGACACCAAACACTGAAGCTTTCTTT
TRBJ1-1	few	-	13	TRBV14	CASSKAGAFEAFF	TGTGCCAGCAGCAAAGCGGGGGCATTCGAAGCTTTCTTT
TRBJ2-3	-	TRBD2	16	TRBV20-1	CSARDPASGRKGTQYF	TGCAGTGCTAGAGATCCCGCTAGCGGGAGGAAGGGTACGCAGTATTTT
TRBJ2-3	many	-	14	TRBV5-4	CASSFGAGTDTQYF	TGTGCCAGCAGCTTTGGAGCTGGCACGGATACGCAGTATTTT
TRBJ2-2	few	TRBD1	16	TRBV6-1	CASSEAAGGDTGELFF	TGTGCCAGCAGTGAAGCCGCAGGGGGCGATACCGGGGAGCTGTTTTTT
TRBJ2-3	-	-	15	TRBV11-2	CASSLGNPNSDTQYF	TGTGCCAGCAGCCTCGGGAACCCAAATTCAGATACGCAGTATTTT
TRBJ2-7	few	-	17	TRBV19	CAEIGYETGPICGEQYF	TGTGCCGAGATCGGTTACGAAACAGGGCCAATTTGTGGGGAGCAGTACTTC
TRBJ2-7	few	-	14	TRBV20-1	CSASLGHRSDEQYF	TGCAGTGCTAGCCTTGGGCACAGGTCCGACGAGCAGTACTTC